This entry concerns a single T cell receptor (beta chain). Sequenced by immunoSEQ multiplex PCR; TCRdb stores in-frame clones only, minus some. Seen here are 74,000 or so clones, 85% to 95% observed once, and the top ten hold 0.27%. This specimen belongs to a study of technical replicates of blood from a few donors. The germline gives CDR1 LNHDA, CDR2 SQIVND (reference sequence). The junction had 2 bases not matched to a gene; V was cut back by 1 base and J by 5 bases. CDR3 size: 13 residues. The chain has TRBV19 and TRBJ2-7; 7 bases are a match to TRBD1. The clonotype originates from a human donor in good health. Sequencing was performed on T cells isolated from PBMCs. The CDR3 sequence: CASSIGQGHEQYF. The CDR3 DNA follows: TGTGCCAGTAGTATAGGACAGGGCCACGAGCAGTACTTC.